The TCR beta chain under discussion was sequenced for a study of T cells in Graves' hyperthyroidism and ophthalmopathy. Template material for amplifying TCR beta CDR3 regions consisted of RNA transcripts. Primed by the HTBI set, a first-round RT-PCR was run on the TCR CDR3. From the multiplex PCR reads, TCRdb called clonotypes with MiXCR, one entry per CDR3 protein. This table has about 500,000 distinct CDR3 sequences, roughly 15% appearing once. Study-wide results and caveats: Blood samples included most of the expanded thyroid clonotypes exceeding 0.001.

This clonotype was recorded at least ten times. Its antigen is not known. The CDR3 totals 15 residues. V dropped 4 bases and J dropped 2 bases, with 14 bases sitting between them. The germline CDR1 and CDR2 sequences are SGHTA and FQGNSA. PBMCs stemmed from approximately 9.1 ml fresh peripheral blood. The TCR was taken from a woman in her twenties or thirties with Graves' ophthalmopathy. The sequenced material came from blood. The V and J genes are TRBV7-2 and TRBJ2-5; tentatively, D is TRBD2 (5 bases). In nucleotides, the CDR3 is TGTGCCAGCAGCTCCTACGGGATCACTCAAGAGACCCAGTACTTC. Protein sequence: CASSSYGITQETQYF.